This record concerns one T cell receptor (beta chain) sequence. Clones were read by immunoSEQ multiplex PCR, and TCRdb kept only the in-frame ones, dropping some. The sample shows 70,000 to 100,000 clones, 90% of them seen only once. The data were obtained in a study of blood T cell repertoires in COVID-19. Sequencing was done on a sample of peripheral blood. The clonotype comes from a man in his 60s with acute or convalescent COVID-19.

CDR3 coding DNA: TGTGCCAGCAGACATTACGCAGGGGGCGCAGGGGAAAAACTGTTTTTT. Encoded protein: CASRHYAGGAGEKLFF. The genes are TRBV28 and TRBJ1-4; 8 bases map to TRBD1. Germline V lookup: CDR1 MDHEN, CDR2 SYDVKM. The CDR3 is 16 amino acids. The V segment lost 6 bases and the J segment 8 bases; nucleotides outside the gene matches: 14.